This T cell receptor beta chain is drawn from a study of cytomegalovirus exposure and HLA in healthy donors. Study-wide points: 164 TCR beta chains were listed as cytomegalovirus-associated.

Data came from immunoSEQ multiplex PCR; TCRdb stores just in-frame clones and leaves some out. The data hold about 73,000 clones, with roughly 89% observed a single time. As to this clone: Its specificity is not known.

CDR3 length equals 13 residues. Germline values: CDR1 MNHEY, CDR2 SMNVEV (reference sequence). V lost 1 base to trimming and J lost 8 bases, with 9 bases between them. The source is a woman between 18 and 30 years old in good health and CMV-seropositive. Material: PBMCs. The rearrangement uses TRBV27 and TRBJ2-1, with a tentative D call TRBD2 (5 bases). CDR3 nucleotides: TGTGCCAGCAGTTTATTCCCGCGGGATGAGCAGTTCTTC. This sequence encodes CASSLFPRDEQFF.